What follows are 8 T cell receptor beta chains derived from one specimen sequenced in a study of T cell repertoires in cytomegalovirus infection. Their antigens are not known. TCRdb re-called the reads with MiXCR, one entry per CDR3 protein. The sample has approximately 74,000 distinct CDR3 sequences, 35% to 45% seen once. The specimen was CD8+ T cells from cultured PBMCs, collected from culture after CMV antigen stimulation. The receptors come from a human donor in good health (CMV status not recorded). Some clones in this sample may be carry-over from other donors' samples.

The rearrangement joins TRBV7-2 to TRBJ1-5; D not certain. Per germline, CDR1 SGHTA and CDR2 FQGNSA. The CDR3 is 14 residues long. With 5 bases removed from V and 2 bases from J, the gap between germline ends came to 10 bases. The CDR3 bases are TGTGCCAGCAGCGCCCACATGGGCAATCAGCCCCAGCATTTT. Residues: CASSAHMGNQPQHF.

This clonotype was seen a handful of times. The CDR3 here is CASSDVPGSEKLFF. CDR3 sequence (DNA): TGTGCCAGCAGTGATGTACCAGGGTCTGAAAAACTGTTTTTT. The chain is built from TRBV2 and TRBJ1-4; maybe TRBD1 (5 bases). Germline assignment: CDR1 SNHLY and CDR2 FYNNEI. The CDR3 is made up of 14 amino acids. The V end lost 3 bases, the J end lost 7 bases, and 12 bases lay between the germline ends.

This rearrangement joins TRBV6-4 to TRBJ1-1; possibly TRBD1 for D (6 bases). V dropped 0 bases and J dropped 4 bases, with 12 bases sitting between them. This CDR3 spans 15 amino acids. Germline V gene lookup returns CDR1 MRHNA and CDR2 SNTAGT. The CDR3 nucleotides are TGTGCCAGCAGTGACTCGGGGGGCGGGGGCACTGAAGCTTTCTTT. Translation gives CASSDSGGGGTEAFF.

The V call is TRBV6-2 or TRBV6-3, the J call TRBJ1-1; D uncertain. This CDR3 spans 13 amino acids. V was clipped by 1 base and J by 1 base, with 4 bases between them. Germline CDR1 MNHEY, CDR2 SVGEGT. Written as DNA, the CDR3 is TGTGCCAGCAGTTACTATTCGAACACTGAAGCTTTCTTT. It is translated as CASSYYSNTEAFF.

The table lists this clonotype with a few counts. The V call is TRBV7-8, the J call TRBJ2-4, with TRBD1 matching 7 bases. In germline, CDR1 is SGHVS, CDR2 FQNEAQ. Trimming at V came to 2 bases and at J to 6 bases, leaving 7 bases not matched to a gene. The CDR3 sequence is 15 residues long. CDR3: CASSLTPGTANIQYF. The CDR3 region has the DNA TGTGCCAGCAGCTTAACACCGGGGACAGCAAACATTCAGTACTTC.

This clonotype was detected only once. The genes are TRBV7-6 and TRBJ2-5, with D tentatively TRBD2 (6 bases). The CDR3 covers 14 residues. CDR1 is SGHVS, CDR2 FNYEAQ, per germline. Trimming stripped 3 bases from V and 2 bases from J, with 10 bases between. In nucleotides, the CDR3 is TGTGCCAGCAGCTTTTTGGGACTTCAAGAGACCCAGTACTTC. This gives the protein CASSFLGLQETQYF.

V is TRBV7-6 and J is TRBJ2-7, with TRBD1 matching 9 bases. Germline-derived CDR1 and CDR2 are SGHVS and FNYEAQ. The CDR3 contains 14 residues. The junction had 6 bases not matched to a gene; V was cut back by 3 bases and J by 6 bases. The CDR3 loop is CASSLATTGGEQYF. In DNA form, the CDR3 reads TGTGCCAGCAGCTTGGCGACGACAGGGGGCGAGCAGTACTTC.

The chain links TRBV2 to TRBJ1-5, with D hard to call. With 0 bases removed from V and 6 bases from J, the gap between germline ends came to 18 bases. This CDR3 contains 17 residues. Per germline, CDR1 SNHLY and CDR2 FYNNEI. The CDR3 here is CASSEARYSLFGQPQHF. For the CDR3, the DNA is TGTGCCAGCAGTGAAGCGCGGTACAGTCTTTTCGGTCAGCCCCAGCATTTT.